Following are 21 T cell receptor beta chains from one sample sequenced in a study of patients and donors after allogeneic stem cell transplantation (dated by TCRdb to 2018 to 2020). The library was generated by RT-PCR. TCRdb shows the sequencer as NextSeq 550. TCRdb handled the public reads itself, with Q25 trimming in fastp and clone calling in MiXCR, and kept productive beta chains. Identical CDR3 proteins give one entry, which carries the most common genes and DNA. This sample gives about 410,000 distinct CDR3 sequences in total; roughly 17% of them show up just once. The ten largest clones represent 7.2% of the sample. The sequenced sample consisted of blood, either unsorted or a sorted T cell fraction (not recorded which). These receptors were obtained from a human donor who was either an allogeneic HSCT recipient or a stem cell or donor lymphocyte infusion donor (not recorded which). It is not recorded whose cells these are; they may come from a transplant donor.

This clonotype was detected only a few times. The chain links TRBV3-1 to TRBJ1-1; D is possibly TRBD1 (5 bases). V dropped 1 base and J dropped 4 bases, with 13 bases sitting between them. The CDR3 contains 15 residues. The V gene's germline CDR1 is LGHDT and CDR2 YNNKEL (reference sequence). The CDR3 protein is CASSQGIRGGTEAFF. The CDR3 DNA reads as TGTGCCAGCAGCCAAGGGATAAGGGGTGGCACTGAAGCTTTCTTT. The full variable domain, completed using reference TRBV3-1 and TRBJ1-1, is DTAVSQTPKYLVTQMGNDKSIKCEQNLGHDTMYWYKQDSKKFLKIMFSYNNKELIINETVPNRFSPKSPDKAHLNLHINSLELGDSAVYFCASSQGIRGGTEAFFGQGTRLTVV.

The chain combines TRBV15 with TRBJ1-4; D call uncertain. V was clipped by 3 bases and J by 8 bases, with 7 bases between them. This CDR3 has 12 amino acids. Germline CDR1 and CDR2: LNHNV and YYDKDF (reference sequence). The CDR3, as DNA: TGTGCCACCAGCAGTTCCAGGGAAAAACTGTTTTTT. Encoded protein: CATSSSREKLFF.

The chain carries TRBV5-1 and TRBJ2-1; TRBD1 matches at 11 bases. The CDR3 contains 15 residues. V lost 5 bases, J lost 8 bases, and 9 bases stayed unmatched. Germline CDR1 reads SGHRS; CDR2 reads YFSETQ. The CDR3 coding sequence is TGCGCCAGCAGTCTGACGTGGACAGGGGGCTATGAGCAGTTCTTC. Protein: CASSLTWTGGYEQFF.

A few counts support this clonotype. The CDR3, as DNA: TGCAGTGCTAGCCCGATAGCGGGAGGCGAGCAGTACTTC. It is translated as CSASPIAGGEQYF. The chain recombines TRBV20-1 with TRBJ2-7; 10 positions agree with TRBD2. V was clipped by 3 bases and J by 6 bases; unmatched bases: 5. The germline V gene encodes CDR1 DFQATT and CDR2 SNEGSKA (reference sequence). The CDR3 contains 13 residues.

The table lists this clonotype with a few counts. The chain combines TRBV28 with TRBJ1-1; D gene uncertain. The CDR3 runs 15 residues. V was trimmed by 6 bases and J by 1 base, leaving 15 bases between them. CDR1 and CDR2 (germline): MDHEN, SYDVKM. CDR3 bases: TGTGCCAGCAGCCATGCCCCTGACCAGAACACTGAAGCTTTCTTT. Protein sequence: CASSHAPDQNTEAFF.

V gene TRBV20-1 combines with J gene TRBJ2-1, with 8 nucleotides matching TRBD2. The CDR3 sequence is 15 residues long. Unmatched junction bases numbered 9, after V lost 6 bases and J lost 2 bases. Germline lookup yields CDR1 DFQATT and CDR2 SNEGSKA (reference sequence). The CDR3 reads CSAQRESVPYNEQFF. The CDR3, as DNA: TGCAGTGCGCAGCGGGAGTCGGTCCCCTACAATGAGCAGTTCTTC.

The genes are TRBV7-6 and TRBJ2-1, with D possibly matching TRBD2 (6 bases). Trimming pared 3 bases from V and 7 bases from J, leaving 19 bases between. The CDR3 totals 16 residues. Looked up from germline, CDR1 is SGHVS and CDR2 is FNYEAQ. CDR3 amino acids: CASSFLAGQWENEQFF. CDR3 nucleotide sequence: TGTGCCAGCAGCTTCCTGGCGGGGCAATGGGAGAATGAGCAGTTCTTC.

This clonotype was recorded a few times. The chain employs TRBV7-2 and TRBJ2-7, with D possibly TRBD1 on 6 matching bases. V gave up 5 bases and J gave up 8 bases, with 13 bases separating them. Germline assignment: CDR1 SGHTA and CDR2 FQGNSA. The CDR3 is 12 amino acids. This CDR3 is CASSLRQDKQYF. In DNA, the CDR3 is TGTGCCAGCAGCCTTAGACAGGACAAGCAGTACTTC.

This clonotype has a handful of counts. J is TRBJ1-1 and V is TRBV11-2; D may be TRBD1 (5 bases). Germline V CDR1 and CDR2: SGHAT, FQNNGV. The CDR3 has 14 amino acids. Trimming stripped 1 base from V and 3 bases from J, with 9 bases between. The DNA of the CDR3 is TGTGCCAGCAGCTTAGTCGGGGGACACACTGAAGCTTTCTTT. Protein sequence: CASSLVGGHTEAFF.

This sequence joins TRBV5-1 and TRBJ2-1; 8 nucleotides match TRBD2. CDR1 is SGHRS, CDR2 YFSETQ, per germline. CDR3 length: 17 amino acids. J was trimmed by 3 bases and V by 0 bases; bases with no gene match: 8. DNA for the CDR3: TGCGCCAGCAGCTTGGCCCGCAGGGCGGGAGGCTACAATGAGCAGTTCTTC. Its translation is CASSLARRAGGYNEQFF. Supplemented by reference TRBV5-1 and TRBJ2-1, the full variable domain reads KAGVTQTPRYLIKTRGQQVTLSCSPISGHRSVSWYQQTPGQGLQFLFEYFSETQRNKGNFPGRFSGRQFSNSRSEMNVSTLELGDSALYLCASSLARRAGGYNEQFFGPGTRLTVL.

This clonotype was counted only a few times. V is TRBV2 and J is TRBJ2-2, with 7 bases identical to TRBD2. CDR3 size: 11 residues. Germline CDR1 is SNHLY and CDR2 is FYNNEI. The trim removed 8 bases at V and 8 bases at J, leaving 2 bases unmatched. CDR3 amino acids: CASRGGGELFF. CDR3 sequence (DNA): TGTGCCAGCCGCGGGGGAGGGGAGCTGTTTTTT. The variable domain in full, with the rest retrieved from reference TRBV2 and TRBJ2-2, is EPEVTQTPSHQVTQMGQEVILRCVPISNHLYFYWYRQILGQKVEFLVSFYNNEISEKSEIFDDQFSVERPDGSNFTLKIRSTKLEDSAMYFCASRGGGELFFGEGSRLTVL.

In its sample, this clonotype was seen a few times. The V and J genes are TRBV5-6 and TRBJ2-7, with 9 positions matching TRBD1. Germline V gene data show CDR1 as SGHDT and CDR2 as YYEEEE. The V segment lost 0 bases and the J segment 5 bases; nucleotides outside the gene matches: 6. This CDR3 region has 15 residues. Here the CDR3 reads CASSLGGTGFHEQYF. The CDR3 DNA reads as TGTGCCAGCAGCTTGGGGGGGACAGGGTTCCACGAGCAGTACTTC.

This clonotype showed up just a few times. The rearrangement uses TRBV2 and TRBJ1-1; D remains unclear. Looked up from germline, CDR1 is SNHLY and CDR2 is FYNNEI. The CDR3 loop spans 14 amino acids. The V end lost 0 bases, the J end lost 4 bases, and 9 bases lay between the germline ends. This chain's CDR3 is CASSEAGKGTEAFF. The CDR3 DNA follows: TGTGCCAGCAGTGAAGCAGGGAAAGGCACTGAAGCTTTCTTT. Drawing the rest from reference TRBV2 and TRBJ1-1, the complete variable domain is EPEVTQTPSHQVTQMGQEVILRCVPISNHLYFYWYRQILGQKVEFLVSFYNNEISEKSEIFDDQFSVERPDGSNFTLKIRSTKLEDSAMYFCASSEAGKGTEAFFGQGTRLTVV.

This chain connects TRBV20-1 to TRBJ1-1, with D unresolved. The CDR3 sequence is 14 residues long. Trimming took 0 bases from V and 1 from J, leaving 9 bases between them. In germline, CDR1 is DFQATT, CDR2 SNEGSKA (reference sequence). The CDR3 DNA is TGCAGTGCTAGAGATCTTTTAAAGAACACTGAAGCTTTCTTT. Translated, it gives CSARDLLKNTEAFF.

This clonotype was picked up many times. The CDR3 DNA is TGTGCCAGCAGCTCCCCCGGGACCTCGCCCTTCTATGGCTACACCTTC. Its protein product is CASSSPGTSPFYGYTF. The rearrangement uses TRBV7-9 and TRBJ1-2; D might be TRBD1 (5 bases). V was shortened by 4 bases and J by 4 bases, with 19 bases between the two germline ends. The CDR3 spans 16 residues. The V gene's germline CDR1 is SEHNR and CDR2 FQNEAQ (reference sequence).

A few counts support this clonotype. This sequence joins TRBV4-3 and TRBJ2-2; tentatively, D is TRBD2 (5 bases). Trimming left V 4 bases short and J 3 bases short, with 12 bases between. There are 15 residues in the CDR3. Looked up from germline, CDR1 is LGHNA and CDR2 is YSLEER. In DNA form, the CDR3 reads TGCGCCAGCAGCCTGTCGAGGGCGGACACCGGGGAGCTGTTTTTT. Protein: CASSLSRADTGELFF.

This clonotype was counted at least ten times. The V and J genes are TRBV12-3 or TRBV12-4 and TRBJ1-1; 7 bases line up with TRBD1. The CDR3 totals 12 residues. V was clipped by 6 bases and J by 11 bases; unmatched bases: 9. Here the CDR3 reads CASSSTGVRAFF. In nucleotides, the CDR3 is TGTGCCAGCAGCTCTACAGGGGTCAGGGCTTTCTTT.

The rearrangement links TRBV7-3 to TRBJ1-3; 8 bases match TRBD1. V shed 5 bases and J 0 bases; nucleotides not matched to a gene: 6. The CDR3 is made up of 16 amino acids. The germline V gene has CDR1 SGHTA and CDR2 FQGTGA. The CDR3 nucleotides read TGTGCCAGCAGCACCGGACAGGGTTCCTCTGGAAACACCATATATTTT. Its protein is CASSTGQGSSGNTIYF.

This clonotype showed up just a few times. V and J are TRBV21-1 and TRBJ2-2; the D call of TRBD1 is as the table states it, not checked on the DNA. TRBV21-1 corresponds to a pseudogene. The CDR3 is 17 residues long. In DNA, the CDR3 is TGTGCCAGCAGCAATGGGGGTCGGGACAGCTCCACCGGGGAGCTGTTTTTT. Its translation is CASSNGGRDSSTGELFF.

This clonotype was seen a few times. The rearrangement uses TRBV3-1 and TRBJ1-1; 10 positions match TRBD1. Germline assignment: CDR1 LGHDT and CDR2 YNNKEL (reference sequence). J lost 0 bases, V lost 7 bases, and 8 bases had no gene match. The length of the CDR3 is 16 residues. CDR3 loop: CASKRGQGLMNTEAFF. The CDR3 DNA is TGTGCCAGCAAGAGGGGACAGGGGCTAATGAACACTGAAGCTTTCTTT. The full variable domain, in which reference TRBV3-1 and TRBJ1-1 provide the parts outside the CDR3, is DTAVSQTPKYLVTQMGNDKSIKCEQNLGHDTMYWYKQDSKKFLKIMFSYNNKELIINETVPNRFSPKSPDKAHLNLHINSLELGDSAVYFCASKRGQGLMNTEAFFGQGTRLTVV.

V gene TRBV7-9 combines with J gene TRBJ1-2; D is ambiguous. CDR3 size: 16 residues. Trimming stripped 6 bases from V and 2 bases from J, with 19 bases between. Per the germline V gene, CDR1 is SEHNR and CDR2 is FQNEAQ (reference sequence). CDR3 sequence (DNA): TGTGCCAGCAGTCCTCGGGCGCTTTACTTAAACTATGGCTACACCTTC. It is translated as CASSPRALYLNYGYTF.